Each of the 27 T cell receptor beta chains below was sequenced from the same sample in a study of blood T cell repertoires in COVID-19. This table comes from immunoSEQ multiplex PCR, and its TCRdb copy is limited to in-frame clones, with some not included. The data contain 30,000 or so clones, roughly two thirds of them singletons. Sequenced: peripheral blood. The receptors were sampled from a human donor in a cohort sampled during active COVID-19.

The rearrangement uses TRBV9 and TRBJ1-6, with a tentative D call TRBD1 (5 bases). From germline, CDR1 is SGDLS and CDR2 YYNGEE. The CDR3 is made up of 15 amino acids. V was trimmed by 1 base and J by 0 bases, leaving 5 bases between them. Written as DNA, the CDR3 is TGTGCCAGCAGCGTACAGGGCTCCTATAATTCACCCCTCCACTTT. Protein: CASSVQGSYNSPLHF.

The chain combines TRBV3-1 (or the pseudogene TRBV3-2) with TRBJ2-3; TRBD1 agrees at 9 bases. Germline CDR1 LGHDT, CDR2 YNNKEL (reference sequence). The CDR3 contains 17 residues. With V trimmed by 2 bases and J by 1 base, 7 bases remained unmatched. CDR3 in DNA: TGTGCCAGCAGCCAACCCGGGACAGGGTGGGGCACAGATACGCAGTATTTT. Translation: CASSQPGTGWGTDTQYF.

This chain joins TRBV5-5 and TRBJ1-2, with D maybe TRBD1 (5 bases). The germline V gene has CDR1 SGHKS and CDR2 YYEKEE (reference sequence). Between the trimmed V and J ends, which lost 3 bases and 1 base, there was a span of 7 bases. The CDR3 extends over 13 amino acids. CDR3 residues: CASSWDYNYGYTF. As DNA, the CDR3 is TGTGCCAGCAGCTGGGACTATAACTATGGCTACACCTTC.

The CDR3 is CASSSRDRGLSGELFF. The CDR3 bases are TGTGCCAGCAGCAGCCGGGACAGGGGGCTTAGCGGGGAGCTGTTTTTT. V and J are TRBV7-9 and TRBJ2-2; TRBD1 matches 12 bases. V shed 5 bases and J 7 bases; nucleotides not matched to a gene: 8. Germline-derived CDR1 and CDR2 are SEHNR and FQNEAQ (reference sequence). This CDR3 region has 16 residues.

This clone has only a few counts. The V gene is TRBV2, the J gene TRBJ2-1; TRBD2 agrees at 13 bases. V was pared by 9 bases and J by 9 bases, with 5 bases of the junction left unmatched. Germline CDR1 is SNHLY and CDR2 is FYNNEI. The CDR3 is 13 residues long. The CDR3 DNA is TGTGCCAGTGGACTAGCGGGAGCGCGTGAGCAGTTCTTC. Amino acids: CASGLAGAREQFF.

This clone has only a few counts. The J gene is TRBJ2-1, the V gene TRBV4-3; the D is unclear. V was shortened by 0 bases and J by 8 bases, with 8 bases between the two germline ends. Germline V gene sequence: CDR1 LGHNA, CDR2 YSLEER. The CDR3 sequence is 13 residues long. The CDR3 spells CASSQDLSYEQFF. CDR3 in DNA: TGCGCCAGCAGCCAAGACCTGAGCTATGAGCAGTTCTTC.

The chain links TRBV3-1 (or the pseudogene TRBV3-2) to TRBJ1-1; D not resolved. This CDR3 is built from 16 residues. Germline V gives CDR1 LGHDT, CDR2 YNNKEL (reference sequence). V was clipped by 4 bases and J by 3 bases, with 18 bases between them. This CDR3 reads CASSPTGGGRYTEAFF. In nucleotides, the CDR3 is TGTGCCAGCAGCCCTACCGGTGGAGGGCGGTACACTGAAGCTTTCTTT.

The chain carries TRBV27 and TRBJ2-7; 12 bases line up with TRBD2. The V gene end was trimmed by 4 bases and the J gene end by 4 bases; junction bases not matched to a gene: 5. The CDR3 runs to 15 residues. From germline, CDR1 is MNHEY and CDR2 SMNVEV (reference sequence). This CDR3 reads CASSSLAGGGYEQYF. CDR3 nucleotides: TGTGCCAGCAGTTCTCTAGCGGGAGGGGGGTACGAGCAGTACTTC.

The chain links TRBV10-3 to TRBJ2-1; 9 positions agree with TRBD1. The CDR3 is made up of 14 amino acids. Losses at the gene ends were 5 bases for V and 9 bases for J; bases not matched to a gene: 8. The germline V gene encodes CDR1 ENHRY and CDR2 SYGVKD. The CDR3 DNA sequence: TGTGCCATCAGTTCCGGGACAGGGAAAACTGAGCAGTTCTTC. Encoded protein: CAISSGTGKTEQFF.

There are a few counts of this clone. At one end the junction does not follow the germline gene, possibly because of a read error. The chain couples TRBV28 to TRBJ2-1; D is unresolved. This CDR3 is 12 amino acids long. The V gene's germline CDR1 is MDHEN and CDR2 SYDVKM. The CDR3, as DNA: TGTGCCAGCAGTTTTTCTTACAGTGAGCAGTTCTTC. This gives the protein CASSFSYSEQFF.

This clone occurred once. This sequence joins TRBV2 and TRBJ1-6, with D uncertain. The CDR3 runs to 14 residues. Germline V gene data show CDR1 as SNHLY and CDR2 as FYNNEI. Trimming cost V 4 bases and J 6 bases, with 10 bases left between them. The CDR3 DNA reads TGTGCCAGCAGTGCTGGCCAGATTAATTCACCCCTCCACTTT. This translates into CASSAGQINSPLHF.

CDR3 amino acids: CASSLATSGGGYEQYF. Written as DNA, the CDR3 is TGTGCCAGCAGCTTAGCTACTAGCGGGGGGGGCTACGAGCAGTACTTC. The V and J genes are TRBV7-2 and TRBJ2-7, with TRBD2 matching over 13 bases. V lost 0 bases, J lost 3 bases, and 2 bases stayed unmatched. The CDR3 is made up of 16 amino acids. Germline V lookup: CDR1 SGHTA, CDR2 FQGNSA.

This clone was recorded a few times. The chain links TRBV7-3 to TRBJ2-2; D uncertain. This CDR3 comprises 14 residues. Germline CDR1 is SGHTA and CDR2 is FQGTGA. V shed 0 bases and J shed 4 bases, with 6 bases lying between them. The CDR3 spells CASSLTRGTGELFF. CDR3 DNA: TGTGCCAGCAGCTTAACGAGAGGCACCGGGGAGCTGTTTTTT.

The genes are TRBV5-5 and TRBJ2-1; D possibly corresponds to TRBD2 (5 bases). Germline assignment: CDR1 SGHKS and CDR2 YYEKEE (reference sequence). V shed 2 bases and J shed 1 base, with 10 bases lying between them. The CDR3 extends over 15 amino acids. This chain's CDR3 is CASSLLGESYNEQFF. DNA for the CDR3: TGTGCCAGCAGCTTACTCGGGGAGTCCTACAATGAGCAGTTCTTC.

The chain recombines TRBV12-3 or TRBV12-4 with TRBJ1-2; D call uncertain. This CDR3 comprises 13 residues. V lost 3 bases, J lost 0 bases, and 5 bases lay in between. CDR3 DNA sequence: TGTGCCAGCAGTTTCACACCTAACTATGGCTACACCTTC. It encodes CASSFTPNYGYTF.

By share, this clone counts as medium-sized. The rearrangement links TRBV7-3 to TRBJ1-1; 8 bases match TRBD1. With 5 bases clipped from V and 7 bases from J, the junction kept 12 bases outside the gene matches. This CDR3 is 15 amino acids long. Germline V gene lookup returns CDR1 SGHTA and CDR2 FQGTGA. The CDR3 region has the DNA TGTGCCAGCAGCCCCTCCCAGGGGGCTGTGGATGAAGCTTTCTTT. It codes for CASSPSQGAVDEAFF.

This chain joins TRBV21-1 and TRBJ2-1; the table calls TRBD1, which could not be checked here. TRBV21-1 is tagged as a pseudogene. The CDR3 covers 17 residues. CDR3 amino acids: CASSKALAPQAYNEQFF. Written as DNA, the CDR3 is TGTGCCAGCAGCAAAGCGTTGGCACCCCAGGCCTACAATGAGCAGTTCTTC.

The V call is TRBV29-1, the J call TRBJ1-5; 7 bases fit TRBD1. Germline V lookup: CDR1 SQVTM, CDR2 ANQGSEA. This CDR3 is built from 16 residues. J gave up 0 bases and V 5 bases, and 10 bases lay outside the gene matches. CDR3 bases: TGCAGCGTTCCAGGCAGGGGGACCAATAGCAATCAGCCCCAGCATTTT. Its protein is CSVPGRGTNSNQPQHF.

This sequence joins TRBV5-4 and TRBJ1-1; 7 bases are a match to TRBD1. This CDR3 is 14 amino acids long. The germline CDR1 and CDR2 sequences are SGHNT and YYREEE (reference sequence). The junction had 8 bases not matched to a gene; V was cut back by 4 bases and J by 5 bases. Here the CDR3 DNA reads TGTGCCAGCAGCCTCTCACAGGGGCGGACTGAAGCTTTCTTT. This codes for CASSLSQGRTEAFF.

The chain is built from TRBV7-9 and TRBJ1-1; 8 bases map to TRBD1. The germline V gene has CDR1 SEHNR and CDR2 FQNEAQ (reference sequence). This CDR3 has 16 amino acids. V was clipped by 5 bases and J by 5 bases; unmatched bases: 13. DNA of the CDR3: TGTGCCAGCAGCCGATTAGGAGGACAGGGTAGTACTGAAGCTTTCTTT. Protein sequence: CASSRLGGQGSTEAFF.

The chain carries TRBV28 and TRBJ1-4; D gene ambiguous. From germline, CDR1 is MDHEN and CDR2 SYDVKM. Trimming shortened V by 2 bases and J by 0 bases, and 10 bases separated the two germline ends. The CDR3 consists of 16 residues. The DNA of the CDR3 is TGTGCCAGCAGTTTAATGACTTCTGCAACTAATGAAAAACTGTTTTTT. This sequence encodes CASSLMTSATNEKLFF.

The chain links TRBV19 to TRBJ2-5, with a tentative D call TRBD2 (5 bases). The germline CDR1 and CDR2 sequences are LNHDA and SQIVND (reference sequence). The V end was cut by 6 bases, the J end by 4 bases, with 15 bases between. The CDR3 is 14 amino acids. The CDR3 bases are TGTGCCAGTAGACCACGGGGAGTCGTAGAGACCCAGTACTTC. Amino acids: CASRPRGVVETQYF.

This chain links TRBV5-1 with TRBJ2-3; 10 nucleotides agree with TRBD1. Looked up from germline, CDR1 is SGHRS and CDR2 is YFSETQ. This CDR3 is built from 15 residues. V trimming: 4 bases; J trimming: 3 bases; junction bases outside the gene matches: 5. The CDR3 spells CASSGGQGGTDTQYF. CDR3 DNA sequence: TGCGCCAGCAGCGGCGGACAGGGGGGGACAGATACGCAGTATTTT.

The V gene is TRBV4-1, the J gene TRBJ2-1; D gene ambiguous. The CDR3 runs to 16 residues. Per germline, CDR1 MGHRA and CDR2 YSYEKL. V dropped 0 bases and J dropped 4 bases, with 13 bases sitting between them. This CDR3 is CASSQDLGRRYNEQFF. In DNA, the CDR3 is TGCGCCAGCAGCCAAGATTTGGGCCGACGGTACAATGAGCAGTTCTTC.

The chain uses TRBV19 and TRBJ2-2; TRBD2 aligns across 8 bases. The CDR3 runs 16 residues. With V trimmed by 5 bases and J by 6 bases, 11 bases remained unmatched. The germline gives CDR1 LNHDA, CDR2 SQIVND (reference sequence). CDR3 sequence reads: CASSQEGGRRPGELFF. CDR3 in DNA: TGTGCCAGTAGTCAAGAGGGCGGGAGGAGACCCGGGGAGCTGTTTTTT.

The CDR3 nucleotides are TGTGCCAGCAGCCCCGGCCTACAGGTCTCTGGAAACACCATATATTTT. Amino acid sequence: CASSPGLQVSGNTIYF. The rearrangement links TRBV7-8 to TRBJ1-3; tentatively, D is TRBD1 (5 bases). This CDR3 has 16 amino acids. Trimming stripped 5 bases from V and 0 bases from J, with 14 bases between. From germline, CDR1 is SGHVS and CDR2 FQNEAQ.

The V and J genes are TRBV5-1 and TRBJ1-1, with 7 bases fitting TRBD1. The germline gives CDR1 SGHRS, CDR2 YFSETQ. The CDR3 has 14 residues. V lost 1 base, J lost 1 base, and 1 base stayed unmatched. The CDR3 sequence: CASSLYRGNTEAFF. CDR3 sequence (DNA): TGCGCCAGCAGCTTGTACAGGGGGAACACTGAAGCTTTCTTT.